The T cell receptor beta chain under discussion was sequenced for a study of T-cell memory formation after mild COVID-19. Germline V gives CDR1 LGHNA, CDR2 YSLEER. V lost 4 bases and J 9 bases, leaving 16 bases between the germline ends. This CDR3 is 14 amino acids long. TCRdb independently ran MiXCR on the 5' RACE reads; one entry per CDR3 protein. The table includes approximately 270,000 distinct CDR3 sequences, roughly 15% detected once. Only a few counts were recorded for this clonotype. The TCR comes from a man aged 18-30 years who had mild COVID-19 (a few samples of this study predate the infection). Cell type and time point are not known. The sequenced material came from PBMCs or a T cell subset sorted from them (not recorded which). The rearrangement uses TRBV4-3 and TRBJ2-1; a weak D match, TRBD1 (9 bases). CDR3 nucleotide sequence: TGCGCCAGCAGCCGGGACAGGGCGGGGGGTGAGCAGTTCTTC. This translates into CASSRDRAGGEQFF.